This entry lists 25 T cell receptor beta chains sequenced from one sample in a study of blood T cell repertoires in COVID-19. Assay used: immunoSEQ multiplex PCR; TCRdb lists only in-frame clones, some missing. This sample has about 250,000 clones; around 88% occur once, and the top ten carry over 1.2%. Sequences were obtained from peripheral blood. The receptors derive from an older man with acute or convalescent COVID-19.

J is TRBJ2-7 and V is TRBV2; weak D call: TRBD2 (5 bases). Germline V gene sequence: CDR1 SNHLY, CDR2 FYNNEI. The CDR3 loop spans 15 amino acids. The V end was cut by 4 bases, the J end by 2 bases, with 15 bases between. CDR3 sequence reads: CASSAALAATYEQYF. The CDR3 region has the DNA TGTGCCAGCAGTGCGGCGCTAGCAGCGACCTACGAGCAGTACTTC.

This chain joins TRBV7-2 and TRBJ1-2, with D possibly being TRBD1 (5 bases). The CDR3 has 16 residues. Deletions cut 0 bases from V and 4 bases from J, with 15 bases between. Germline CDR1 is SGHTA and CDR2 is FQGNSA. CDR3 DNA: TGTGCCAGCAGCTTAGCGCCAGGGTCAGCTTCCTATGGCTACACCTTC. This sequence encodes CASSLAPGSASYGYTF.

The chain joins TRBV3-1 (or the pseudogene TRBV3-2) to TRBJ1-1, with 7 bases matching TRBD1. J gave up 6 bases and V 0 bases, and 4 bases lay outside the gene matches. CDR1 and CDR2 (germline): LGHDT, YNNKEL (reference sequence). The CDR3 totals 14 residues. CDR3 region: CASSQDRQGSEAFF. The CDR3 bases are TGTGCCAGCAGCCAAGATAGACAGGGATCTGAAGCTTTCTTT.

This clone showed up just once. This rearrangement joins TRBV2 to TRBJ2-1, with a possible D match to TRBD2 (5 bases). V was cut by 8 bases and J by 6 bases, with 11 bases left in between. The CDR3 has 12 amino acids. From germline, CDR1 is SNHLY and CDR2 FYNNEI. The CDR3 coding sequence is TGTGCCAGCGGTCTAGGACTCAATGAGCAGTTCTTC. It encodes CASGLGLNEQFF.

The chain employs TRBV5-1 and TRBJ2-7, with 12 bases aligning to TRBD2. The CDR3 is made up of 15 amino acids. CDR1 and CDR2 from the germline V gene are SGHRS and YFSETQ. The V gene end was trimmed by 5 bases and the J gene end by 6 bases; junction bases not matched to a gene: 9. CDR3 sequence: CASSSLAGGPIEQYF. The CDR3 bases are TGCGCCAGCAGTAGTCTAGCGGGAGGGCCCATCGAGCAGTACTTC.

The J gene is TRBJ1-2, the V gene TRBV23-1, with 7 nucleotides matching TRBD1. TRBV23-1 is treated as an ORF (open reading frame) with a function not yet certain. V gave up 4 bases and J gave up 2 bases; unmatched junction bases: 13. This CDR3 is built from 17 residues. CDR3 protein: CASSRSPPGQLNYGYTF. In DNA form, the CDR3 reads TGCGCCAGCAGTCGATCCCCTCCGGGACAGCTAAACTATGGCTACACCTTC.

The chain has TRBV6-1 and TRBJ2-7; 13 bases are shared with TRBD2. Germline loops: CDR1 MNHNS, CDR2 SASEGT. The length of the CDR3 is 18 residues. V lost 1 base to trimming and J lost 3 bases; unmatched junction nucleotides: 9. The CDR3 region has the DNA TGTGCCAGCAGTGAAGGCGGAGGGGGACTAGCGGGGTTCTACGAGCAGTACTTC. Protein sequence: CASSEGGGGLAGFYEQYF.

The CDR3 nucleotides read TGCGCCAGCAGCTGGAACAGGGGCGAGACCCAGTACTTC. Its translation: CASSWNRGETQYF. This rearrangement joins TRBV5-1 to TRBJ2-5, with 7 bases lining up with TRBD1. From germline, CDR1 is SGHRS and CDR2 YFSETQ. This CDR3 comprises 13 residues. The trim removed 3 bases at V and 5 bases at J, leaving 4 bases unmatched.

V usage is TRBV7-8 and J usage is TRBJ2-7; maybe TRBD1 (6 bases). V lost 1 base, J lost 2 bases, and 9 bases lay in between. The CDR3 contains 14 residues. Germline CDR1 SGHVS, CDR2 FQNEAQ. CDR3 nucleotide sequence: TGTGCCAGCAGCTTAGACAGGGATACCTACGAGCAGTACTTC. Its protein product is CASSLDRDTYEQYF.

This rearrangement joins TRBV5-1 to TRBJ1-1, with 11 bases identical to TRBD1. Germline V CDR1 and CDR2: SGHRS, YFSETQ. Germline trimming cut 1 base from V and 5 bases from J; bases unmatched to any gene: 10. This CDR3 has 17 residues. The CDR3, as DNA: TGCGCCAGCAGCTTGAGGCCTGGGGGACAGGGGGAAACTGAAGCTTTCTTT. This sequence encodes CASSLRPGGQGETEAFF.

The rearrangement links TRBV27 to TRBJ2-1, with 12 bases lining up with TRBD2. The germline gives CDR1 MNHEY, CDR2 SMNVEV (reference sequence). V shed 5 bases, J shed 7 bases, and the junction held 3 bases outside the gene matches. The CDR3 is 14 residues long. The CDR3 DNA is TGTGCCAGCAGTCTCGGACTAGCGGGAAATGAGCAGTTCTTC. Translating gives CASSLGLAGNEQFF.

The CDR3 sequence is CASSWGVPRNNQPQHF. The DNA of the CDR3 is TGTGCCAGCAGTTGGGGGGTCCCTCGTAATAATCAGCCCCAGCATTTT. The chain carries TRBV6-5 and TRBJ1-5; possibly TRBD1 for D (5 bases). The CDR3 contains 16 residues. Germline CDR1 and CDR2: MNHEY and SVGAGI. V gave up 4 bases and J gave up 4 bases, with 17 bases separating them.

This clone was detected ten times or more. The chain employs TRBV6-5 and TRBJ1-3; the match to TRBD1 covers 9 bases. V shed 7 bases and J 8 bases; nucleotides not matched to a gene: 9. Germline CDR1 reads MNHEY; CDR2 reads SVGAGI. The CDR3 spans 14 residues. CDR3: CASMEGQGLDTIYF. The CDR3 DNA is TGTGCCAGCATGGAGGGACAGGGTCTGGACACCATATATTTT.

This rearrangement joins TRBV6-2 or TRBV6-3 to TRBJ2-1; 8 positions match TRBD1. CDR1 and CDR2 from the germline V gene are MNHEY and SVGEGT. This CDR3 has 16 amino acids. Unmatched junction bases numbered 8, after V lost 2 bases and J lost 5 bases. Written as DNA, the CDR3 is TGTGCCAGCAGTTACGTCGGGGACAGGAGCCACAATGAGCAGTTCTTC. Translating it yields CASSYVGDRSHNEQFF.

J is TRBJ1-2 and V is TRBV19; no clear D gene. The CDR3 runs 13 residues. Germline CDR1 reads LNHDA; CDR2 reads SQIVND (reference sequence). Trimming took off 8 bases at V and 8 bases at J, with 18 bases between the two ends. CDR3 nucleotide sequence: TGTGCCAGTCGACATCTGCGCGGAGGGGGCTACACCTTC. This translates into CASRHLRGGGYTF.

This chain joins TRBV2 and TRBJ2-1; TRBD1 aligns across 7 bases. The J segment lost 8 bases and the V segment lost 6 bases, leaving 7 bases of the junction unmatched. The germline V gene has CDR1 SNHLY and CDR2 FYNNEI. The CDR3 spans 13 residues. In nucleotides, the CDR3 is TGTGCCAGCAGGGCTGGGACAGAGGATGAGCAGTTCTTC. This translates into CASRAGTEDEQFF. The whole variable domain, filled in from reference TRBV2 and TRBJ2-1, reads EPEVTQTPSHQVTQMGQEVILRCVPISNHLYFYWYRQILGQKVEFLVSFYNNEISEKSEIFDDQFSVERPDGSNFTLKIRSTKLEDSAMYFCASRAGTEDEQFFGPGTRLTVL.

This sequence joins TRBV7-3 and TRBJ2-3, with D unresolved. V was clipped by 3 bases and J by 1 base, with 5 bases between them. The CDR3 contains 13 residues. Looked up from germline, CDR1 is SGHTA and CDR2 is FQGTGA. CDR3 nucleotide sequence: TGTGCCAGCAGCTTTGAGCGCACAGATACGCAGTATTTT. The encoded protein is CASSFERTDTQYF.

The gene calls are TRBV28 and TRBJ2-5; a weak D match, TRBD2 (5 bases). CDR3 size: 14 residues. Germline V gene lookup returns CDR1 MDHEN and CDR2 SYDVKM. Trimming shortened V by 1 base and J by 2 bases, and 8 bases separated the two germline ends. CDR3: CASSLYGEQETQYF. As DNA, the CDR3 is TGTGCCAGCAGTTTATATGGGGAGCAAGAGACCCAGTACTTC.

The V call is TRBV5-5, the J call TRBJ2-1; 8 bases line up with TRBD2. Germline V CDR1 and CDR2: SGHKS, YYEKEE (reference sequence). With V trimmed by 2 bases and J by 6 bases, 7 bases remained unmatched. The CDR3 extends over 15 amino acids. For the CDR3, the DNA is TGTGCCAGCAGCTTTGACAGCGGGAGATTCAATGAGCAGTTCTTC. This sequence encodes CASSFDSGRFNEQFF.

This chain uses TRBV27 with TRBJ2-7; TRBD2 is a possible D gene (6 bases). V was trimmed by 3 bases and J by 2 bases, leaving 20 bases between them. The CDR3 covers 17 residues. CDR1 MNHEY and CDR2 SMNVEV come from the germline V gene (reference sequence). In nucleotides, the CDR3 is TGTGCCAGCAGTTTTCGTTTTGAGGGACTTTATCCCTACGAGCAGTACTTC. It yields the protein CASSFRFEGLYPYEQYF.

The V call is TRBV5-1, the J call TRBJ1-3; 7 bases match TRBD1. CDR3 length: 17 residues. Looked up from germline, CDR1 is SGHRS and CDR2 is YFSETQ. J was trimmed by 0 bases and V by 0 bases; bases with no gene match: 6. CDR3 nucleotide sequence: TGCGCCAGCAGCTTGGCAGGTGGGGACAGCTCTGGAAACACCATATATTTT. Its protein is CASSLAGGDSSGNTIYF. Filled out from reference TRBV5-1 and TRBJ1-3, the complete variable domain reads KAGVTQTPRYLIKTRGQQVTLSCSPISGHRSVSWYQQTPGQGLQFLFEYFSETQRNKGNFPGRFSGRQFSNSRSEMNVSTLELGDSALYLCASSLAGGDSSGNTIYFGEGSWLTVV.

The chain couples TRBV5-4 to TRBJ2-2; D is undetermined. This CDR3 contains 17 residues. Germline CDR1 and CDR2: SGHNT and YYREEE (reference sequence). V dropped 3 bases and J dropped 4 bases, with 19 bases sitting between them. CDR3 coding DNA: TGTGCCAGCAGCTCGGCAGAGAAACCTCGAGGCACCGGGGAGCTGTTTTTT. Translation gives CASSSAEKPRGTGELFF.

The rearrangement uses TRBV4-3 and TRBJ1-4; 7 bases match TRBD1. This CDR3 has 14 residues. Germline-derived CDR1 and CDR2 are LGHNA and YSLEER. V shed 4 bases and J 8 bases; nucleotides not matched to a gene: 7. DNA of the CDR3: TGCGCCAGCAGCCGATTAGGGACAGACGAAAAACTGTTTTTT. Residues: CASSRLGTDEKLFF.

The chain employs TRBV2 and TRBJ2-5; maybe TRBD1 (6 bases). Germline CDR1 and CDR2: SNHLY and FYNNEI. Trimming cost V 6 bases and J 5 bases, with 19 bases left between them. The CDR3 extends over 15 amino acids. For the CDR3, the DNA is TGTGCCAGCAGCCCTCAGACAGGTTCGGGGGAGACCCAGTACTTC. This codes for CASSPQTGSGETQYF.

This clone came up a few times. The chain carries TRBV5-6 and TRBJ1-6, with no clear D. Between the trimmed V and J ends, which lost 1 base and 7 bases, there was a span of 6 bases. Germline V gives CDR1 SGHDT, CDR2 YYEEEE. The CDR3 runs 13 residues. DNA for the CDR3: TGTGCCAGCAGCTTGAGCCGGAATTCACCCCTCCACTTT. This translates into CASSLSRNSPLHF.